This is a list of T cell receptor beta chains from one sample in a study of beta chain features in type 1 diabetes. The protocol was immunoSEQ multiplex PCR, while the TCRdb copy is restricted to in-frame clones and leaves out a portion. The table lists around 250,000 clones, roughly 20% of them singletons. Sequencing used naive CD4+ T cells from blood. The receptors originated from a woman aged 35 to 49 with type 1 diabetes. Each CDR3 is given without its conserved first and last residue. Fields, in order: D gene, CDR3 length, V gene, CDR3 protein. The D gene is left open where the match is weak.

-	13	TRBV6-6	ASSYSRPRADTQY
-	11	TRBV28	ASTLRGANVLT
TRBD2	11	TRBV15	ASSLAGGGEQY
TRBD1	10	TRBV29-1	SVATGQETQY
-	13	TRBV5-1	ASSPPAGAAYEQY
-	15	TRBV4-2	ASSQAEGGGLSYEQY
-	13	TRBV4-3	ASSQGEEGYNEQF
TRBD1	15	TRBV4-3	ASSQGQGLTLPYEQY
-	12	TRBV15	ATSGGPNRYGYT
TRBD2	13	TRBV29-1	SAGRGLANTGELF
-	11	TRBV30	AWSLGLTAEQY
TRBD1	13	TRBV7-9	ASSLARTGRNTIY
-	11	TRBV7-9	ASSLSGSNEQF
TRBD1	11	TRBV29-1	SVGQGIRETQY
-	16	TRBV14	ASSQDARDSLLQETQY
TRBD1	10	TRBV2	ASGTGGETQY
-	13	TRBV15	ATSAQTNSNQPQH
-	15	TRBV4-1	ASSQGFLQGPNQPQH
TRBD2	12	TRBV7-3	ASSKDSGTYEQY
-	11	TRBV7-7	ASSLSGYETQY
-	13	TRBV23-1	ASSQVRCGNQPQH
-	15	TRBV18	ASSPKRGEEGTDTQY
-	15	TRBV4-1	ASSHLDSPGGANVLT
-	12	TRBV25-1	ASSDRKKMETQY
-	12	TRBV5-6	ASSSRTGSYEQY
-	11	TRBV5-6	ASSFRGNYGYT
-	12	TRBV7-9	ASSLGTQQETQY
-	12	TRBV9	ASSASSGTGELF
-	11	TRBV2	ASTAGSYDGYT
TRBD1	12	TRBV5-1	ASSLVTGAYEQY
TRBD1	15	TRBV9	ASSERPGTGSNSPLH
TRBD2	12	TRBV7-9	ASSASGRAYEQY
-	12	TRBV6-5	ASSYSDSQETQY
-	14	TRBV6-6	ASSRLPGYRQNTQY
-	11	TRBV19	ASTRSSQETQY
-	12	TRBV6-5	ASRQQGRGDEQY
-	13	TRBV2	ASSALTGNTGELF
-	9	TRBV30	AWSVDTAQH
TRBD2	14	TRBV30	AWSGSAGDAWDTQY
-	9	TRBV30	AWTGYNEQF
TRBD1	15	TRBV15	ATSSGRRTGVNSPLH
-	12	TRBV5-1	ASSLQGPGTEAF
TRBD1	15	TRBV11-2	ASSLDSDRGYYTEAF
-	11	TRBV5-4	ASSLRGGTEAF
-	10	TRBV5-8	ASSGQTGVQH
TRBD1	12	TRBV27	ASSLLAGGEKLF
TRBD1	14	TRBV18	ASSPTHDRVNYGYT
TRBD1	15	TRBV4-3	ASSQERPGQGVDEQF
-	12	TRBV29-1	SVIPGSGTGELF
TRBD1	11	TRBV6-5	ASRTGGKTEAF
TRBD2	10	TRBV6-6	ATSERGNEQF
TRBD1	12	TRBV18	ASSVDQGAYEQY
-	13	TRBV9	ASSVGSLQNTEAF